Sequencing of this T cell receptor beta chain was carried out in a study of cytomegalovirus exposure and HLA in healthy donors. The PCR made use of 60 Vbeta and 13 Jbeta primers. Per the study methods: Later reanalysis found around 80 million unique TCR beta chains, around 9.9 million of them shared. The method was immunoSEQ multiplex PCR; TCRdb's version includes in-frame clones alone and lacks a portion of them. V and J calls and clone size are copied from that table; D and trimming were computed from the DNA. This table has 150,000 to 200,000 clones, approximately 79% appearing once. A remark on this clone: Its matching antigen is unknown.

The CDR3 loop spans 15 amino acids. Unmatched junction bases numbered 12, after V lost 4 bases and J lost 9 bases. Germline assignment: CDR1 SGHRS and CDR2 YFSETQ. General observations from the study: A later analysis linked a missense DCLRE1C variant to TCR beta V- and J-gene trimming. In vitro, three CMV-associated chains proved specific for CMV antigens. Later on, analysis showed that most CMV-associated TCR beta chains appeared to be HLA-restricted.

This TCR was sampled from a human donor in good health. The genes are TRBV5-1 and TRBJ2-1, with TRBD1 identical over 8 bases. Source material: PBMCs. CDR3 sequence: CASSQEQGAPGEQFF. In nucleotides, the CDR3 is TGCGCCAGCAGCCAGGAGCAGGGGGCCCCAGGTGAGCAGTTCTTC.